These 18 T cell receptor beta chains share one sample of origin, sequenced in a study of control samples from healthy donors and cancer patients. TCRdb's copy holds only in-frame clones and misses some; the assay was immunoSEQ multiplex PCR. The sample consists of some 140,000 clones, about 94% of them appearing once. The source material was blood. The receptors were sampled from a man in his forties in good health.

In DNA, the CDR3 is TGCGCCAGCCCTGAGGGTCAGCACACTGAAGCTTTCTTT. It specifies CASPEGQHTEAFF. The chain has TRBV5-1 and TRBJ1-1; no clear D gene. CDR3 length equals 13 residues. Trimming took 7 bases from V and 3 from J, leaving 13 bases between them. Germline CDR1 reads SGHRS; CDR2 reads YFSETQ.

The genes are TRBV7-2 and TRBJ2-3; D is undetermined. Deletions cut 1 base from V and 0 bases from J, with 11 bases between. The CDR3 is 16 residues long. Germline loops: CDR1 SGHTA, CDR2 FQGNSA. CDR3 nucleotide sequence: TGTGCCAGCAGCTTAGAAAAGTTTACCAGCACAGATACGCAGTATTTT. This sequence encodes CASSLEKFTSTDTQYF.

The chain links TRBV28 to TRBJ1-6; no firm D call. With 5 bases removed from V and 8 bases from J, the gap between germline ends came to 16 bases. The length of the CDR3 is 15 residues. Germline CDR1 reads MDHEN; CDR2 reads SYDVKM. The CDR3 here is CASSPLGVSYSPLHF. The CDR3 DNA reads TGTGCCAGCAGTCCCCTCGGGGTCAGCTATTCACCCCTCCACTTT.

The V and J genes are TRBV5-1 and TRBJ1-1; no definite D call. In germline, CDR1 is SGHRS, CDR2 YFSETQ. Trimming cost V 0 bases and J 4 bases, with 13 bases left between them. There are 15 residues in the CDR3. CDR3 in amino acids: CASSLVAYGGTEAFF. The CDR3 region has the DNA TGCGCCAGCAGCTTGGTCGCTTATGGTGGCACTGAAGCTTTCTTT.

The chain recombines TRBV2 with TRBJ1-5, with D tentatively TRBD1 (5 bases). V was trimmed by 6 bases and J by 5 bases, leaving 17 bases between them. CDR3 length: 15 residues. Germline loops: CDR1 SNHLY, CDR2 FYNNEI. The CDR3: CASRPGTGGYQPQHF. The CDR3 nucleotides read TGTGCCAGCAGACCTGGGACGGGCGGTTATCAGCCCCAGCATTTT.

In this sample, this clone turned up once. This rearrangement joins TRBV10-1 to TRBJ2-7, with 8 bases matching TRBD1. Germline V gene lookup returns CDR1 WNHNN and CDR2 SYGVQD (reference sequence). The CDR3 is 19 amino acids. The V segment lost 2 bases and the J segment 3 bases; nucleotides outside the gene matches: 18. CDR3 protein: CASSEGSRTGLSGCYEQYF. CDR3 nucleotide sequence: TGCGCCAGCAGTGAGGGATCCCGGACAGGGTTAAGTGGGTGCTACGAGCAGTACTTC.

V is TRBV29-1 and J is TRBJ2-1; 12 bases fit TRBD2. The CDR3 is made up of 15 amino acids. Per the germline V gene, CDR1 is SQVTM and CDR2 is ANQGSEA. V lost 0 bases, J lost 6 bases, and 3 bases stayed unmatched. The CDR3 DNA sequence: TGCAGCGTTGAAGACCGGACTAGCGGGGTCAATGAGCAGTTCTTC. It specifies CSVEDRTSGVNEQFF.

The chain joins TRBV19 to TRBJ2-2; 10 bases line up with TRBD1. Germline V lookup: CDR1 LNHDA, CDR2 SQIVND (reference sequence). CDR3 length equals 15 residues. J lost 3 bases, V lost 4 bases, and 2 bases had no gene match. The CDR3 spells CASSRGTGDTGELFF. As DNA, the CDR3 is TGTGCCAGTAGTAGGGGGACAGGGGACACCGGGGAGCTGTTTTTT.

The CDR3 here is CASSLLEQGSEKLFF. The CDR3 DNA sequence: TGTGCCAGCAGCTTACTGGAACAGGGGAGCGAAAAACTGTTTTTT. V and J are TRBV7-9 and TRBJ1-4; TRBD1 matches 7 bases. Germline V CDR1 and CDR2: SEHNR, FQNEAQ (reference sequence). This CDR3 is built from 15 residues. Unmatched junction bases numbered 8, after V lost 2 bases and J lost 8 bases.

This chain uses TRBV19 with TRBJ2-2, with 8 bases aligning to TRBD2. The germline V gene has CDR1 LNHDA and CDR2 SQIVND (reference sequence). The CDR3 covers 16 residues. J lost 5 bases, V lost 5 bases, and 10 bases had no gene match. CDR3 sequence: CASSPRVAGSTGELFF. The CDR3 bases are TGTGCCAGTAGTCCCCGTGTAGCGGGAAGTACCGGGGAGCTGTTTTTT.

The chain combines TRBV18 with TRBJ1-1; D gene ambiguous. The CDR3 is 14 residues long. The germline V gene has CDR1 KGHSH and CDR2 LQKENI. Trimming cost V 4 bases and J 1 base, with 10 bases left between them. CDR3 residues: CASSRDPANTEAFF. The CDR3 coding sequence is TGTGCCAGCTCACGGGATCCGGCGAACACTGAAGCTTTCTTT.

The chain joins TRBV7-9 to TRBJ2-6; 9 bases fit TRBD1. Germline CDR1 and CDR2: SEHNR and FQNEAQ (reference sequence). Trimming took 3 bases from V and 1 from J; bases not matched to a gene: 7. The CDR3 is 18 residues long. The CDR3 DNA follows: TGTGCCAGCAGCTTGGGACAGGGCCCTGGGTCTGGGGCCAACGTCCTGACTTTC. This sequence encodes CASSLGQGPGSGANVLTF.

The CDR3: CATDLPASCSFSPHGYTF. CDR3 DNA: TGTGCCACCGACCTCCCCGCGAGTTGTTCTTTTTCCCCCCATGGCTACACCTTC. The chain employs TRBV6-4 and TRBJ1-2; D gene uncertain. The V gene lost 10 bases and the J gene lost 6 bases, with 33 bases spanning the gap. Germline CDR1 is MRHNA and CDR2 is SNTAGT. This CDR3 comprises 18 residues.

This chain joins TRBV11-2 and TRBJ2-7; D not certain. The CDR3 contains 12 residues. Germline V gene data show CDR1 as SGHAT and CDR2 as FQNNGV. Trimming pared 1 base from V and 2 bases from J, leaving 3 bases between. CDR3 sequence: CASSLGAYEQYF. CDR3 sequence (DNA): TGTGCCAGCAGCTTAGGGGCCTACGAGCAGTACTTC. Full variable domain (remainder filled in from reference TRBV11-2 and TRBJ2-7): EAGVAQSPRYKIIEKRQSVAFWCNPISGHATLYWYQQILGQGPKLLIQFQNNGVVDDSQLPKDRFSAERLKGVDSTLKIQPAKLEDSAVYLCASSLGAYEQYFGPGTRLTVT.

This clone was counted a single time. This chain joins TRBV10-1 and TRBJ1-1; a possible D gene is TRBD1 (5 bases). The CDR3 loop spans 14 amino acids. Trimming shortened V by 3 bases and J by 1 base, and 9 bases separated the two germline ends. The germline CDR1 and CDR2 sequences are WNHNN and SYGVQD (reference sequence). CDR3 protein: CASSESGKNTEAFF. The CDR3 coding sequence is TGCGCCAGCAGTGAATCAGGGAAGAACACTGAAGCTTTCTTT.

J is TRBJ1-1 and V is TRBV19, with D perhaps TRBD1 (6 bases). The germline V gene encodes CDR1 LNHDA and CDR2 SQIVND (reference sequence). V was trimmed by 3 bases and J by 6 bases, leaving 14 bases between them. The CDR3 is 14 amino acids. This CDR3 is CASSIGGGGAEAFF. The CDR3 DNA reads TGTGCCAGTAGTATCGGAGGGGGTGGTGCTGAAGCTTTCTTT.

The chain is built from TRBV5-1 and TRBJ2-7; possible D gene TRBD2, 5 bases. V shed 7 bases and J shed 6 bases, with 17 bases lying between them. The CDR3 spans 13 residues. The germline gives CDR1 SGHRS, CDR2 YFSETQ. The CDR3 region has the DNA TGCGCCAGCGCTTTAATGGAGGATTCCGAGCAGTACTTC. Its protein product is CASALMEDSEQYF.

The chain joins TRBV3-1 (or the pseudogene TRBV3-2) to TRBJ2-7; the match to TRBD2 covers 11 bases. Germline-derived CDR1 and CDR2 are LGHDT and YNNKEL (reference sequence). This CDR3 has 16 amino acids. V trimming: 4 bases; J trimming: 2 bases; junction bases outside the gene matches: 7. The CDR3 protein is CASSPLLAGAPYEQYF. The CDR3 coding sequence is TGTGCCAGCAGCCCGTTACTAGCGGGGGCACCCTACGAGCAGTACTTC.